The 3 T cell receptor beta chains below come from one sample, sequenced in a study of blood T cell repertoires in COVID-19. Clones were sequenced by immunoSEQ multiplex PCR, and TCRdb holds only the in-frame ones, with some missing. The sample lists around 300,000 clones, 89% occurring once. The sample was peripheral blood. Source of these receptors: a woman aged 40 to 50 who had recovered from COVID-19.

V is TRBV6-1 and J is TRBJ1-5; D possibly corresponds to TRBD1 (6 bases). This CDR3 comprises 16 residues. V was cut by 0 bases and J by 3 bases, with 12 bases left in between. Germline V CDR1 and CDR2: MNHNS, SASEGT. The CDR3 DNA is TGTGCCAGCAGTGAAGCCCCCAGGGGCCCCAATCAGCCCCAGCATTTT. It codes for CASSEAPRGPNQPQHF.

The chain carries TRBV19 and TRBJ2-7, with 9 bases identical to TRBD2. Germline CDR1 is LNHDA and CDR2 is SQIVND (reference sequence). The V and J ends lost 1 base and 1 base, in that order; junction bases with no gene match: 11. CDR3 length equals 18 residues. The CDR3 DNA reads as TGTGCCAGTAGTATAGCCTTCCTGCGGGAGGGGAAATCCTACGAGCAGTACTTC. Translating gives CASSIAFLREGKSYEQYF.

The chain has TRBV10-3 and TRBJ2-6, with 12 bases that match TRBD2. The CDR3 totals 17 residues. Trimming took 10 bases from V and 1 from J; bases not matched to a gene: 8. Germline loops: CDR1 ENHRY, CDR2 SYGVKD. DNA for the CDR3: TGTGCCACCGGGTCCGGGACTAGCGGGTCTGGGGCCAACGTCCTGACTTTC. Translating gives CATGSGTSGSGANVLTF.